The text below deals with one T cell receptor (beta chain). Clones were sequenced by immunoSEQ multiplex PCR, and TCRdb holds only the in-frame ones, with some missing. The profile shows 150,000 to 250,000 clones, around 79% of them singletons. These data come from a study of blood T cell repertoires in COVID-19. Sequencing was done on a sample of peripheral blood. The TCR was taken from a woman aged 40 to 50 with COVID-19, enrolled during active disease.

The CDR3 loop is CAASSGQGISYNSPLHF. The CDR3 DNA reads as TGTGCCGCCTCGTCTGGACAGGGGATCTCCTATAATTCACCCCTCCACTTT. The rearrangement uses TRBV19 and TRBJ1-6, with 9 bases aligning to TRBD1. The CDR3 covers 17 residues. Germline CDR1 and CDR2: LNHDA and SQIVND (reference sequence). The V and J ends lost 11 bases and 0 bases, in that order; junction bases with no gene match: 11. Full variable domain (outside the CDR3, taken from reference TRBV19 and TRBJ1-6): DGGITQSPKYLFRKEGQNVTLSCEQNLNHDAMYWYRQDPGQGLRLIYYSQIVNDFQKGDIAEGYSVSREKKESFPLTVTSAQKNPTAFYLCAASSGQGISYNSPLHFGNGTRLTVT.